These 27 T cell receptor beta chains were all obtained from the same sample, sequenced in a study of pediatric ulcerative colitis. One to two pinch biopsies were taken from the rectum during colonoscopy. Here immunoSEQ multiplex PCR was the method, and the copy in TCRdb shows in-frame clones only, minus some. The repertoire holds some 50,000 clones, with 78% as singletons. The sample taken for sequencing was gut tissue. These receptors originate from a girl between 10 and 17 years old with moderate ulcerative colitis.

This chain links TRBV27 with TRBJ2-1, with TRBD2 matching 10 bases. The CDR3 consists of 16 residues. J was trimmed by 3 bases and V by 5 bases; bases with no gene match: 7. Germline CDR1 is MNHEY and CDR2 is SMNVEV (reference sequence). Here the CDR3 DNA reads TGTGCCAGCAGTAGAGGACTAGCGGAGATCTACAATGAGCAGTTCTTC. Translation: CASSRGLAEIYNEQFF.

This chain joins TRBV6-1 and TRBJ2-5, with D tentatively TRBD1 or TRBD2 (6 bases each). Trimming removed 2 bases at V and 3 bases at J, with 16 bases between. The CDR3 consists of 16 residues. The germline gives CDR1 MNHNS, CDR2 SASEGT. CDR3 amino acids: CASSETRGRWKETQYF. The CDR3 nucleotides read TGTGCCAGCAGTGAAACCCGGGGGCGATGGAAAGAGACCCAGTACTTC.

This chain connects TRBV2 to TRBJ2-1, with unresolved D. Looked up from germline, CDR1 is SNHLY and CDR2 is FYNNEI. The CDR3 is made up of 11 amino acids. The V end was cut by 4 bases, the J end by 8 bases, with 6 bases between. The CDR3 DNA reads TGTGCCAGCAGTGGGATATATGAGCAGTTCTTC. It yields the protein CASSGIYEQFF.

The genes are TRBV5-6 and TRBJ2-7; D gene unclear. Germline-derived CDR1 and CDR2 are SGHDT and YYEEEE. Trimming cost V 5 bases and J 2 bases, with 11 bases left between them. The CDR3 has 13 amino acids. The CDR3 sequence is CASSFPSAYEQYF. Here the CDR3 DNA reads TGTGCCAGCAGTTTCCCCTCAGCCTACGAGCAGTACTTC.

This rearrangement joins TRBV9 to TRBJ1-1, with 9 bases fitting TRBD1. The CDR3 extends over 15 amino acids. Germline V gene lookup returns CDR1 SGDLS and CDR2 YYNGEE. J lost 1 base, V lost 4 bases, and 5 bases had no gene match. As DNA, the CDR3 is TGTGCCAGCAGCCCTACAGGGGGCTGGAACACTGAAGCTTTCTTT. Translated: CASSPTGGWNTEAFF.

The V gene is TRBV5-1, the J gene TRBJ2-5; D not resolved. Germline V gene data show CDR1 as SGHRS and CDR2 as YFSETQ. There are 12 residues in the CDR3. V dropped 4 bases and J dropped 5 bases, with 9 bases sitting between them. CDR3 sequence reads: CASSIPRETQYF. The CDR3 region has the DNA TGCGCCAGCAGCATCCCTCGGGAGACCCAGTACTTC.

V gene TRBV6-5 combines with J gene TRBJ2-3, with 10 bases lining up with TRBD1. Per the germline V gene, CDR1 is MNHEY and CDR2 is SVGAGI. Trimming at V came to 5 bases and at J to 3 bases, leaving 5 bases not matched to a gene. This CDR3 is built from 15 residues. CDR3 sequence reads: CASSRRQGATDTQYF. The CDR3, as DNA: TGTGCCAGCAGTCGCCGACAGGGGGCAACAGATACGCAGTATTTT.

The chain carries TRBV7-9 and TRBJ2-1; D is uncertain. V lost 2 bases, J lost 12 bases, and 8 bases lay in between. The germline gives CDR1 SEHNR, CDR2 FQNEAQ (reference sequence). This CDR3 has 11 amino acids. The CDR3 spells CASSLRDLQFF. The CDR3, as DNA: TGTGCCAGCAGCTTACGCGATTTGCAGTTCTTC.

This chain uses TRBV7-6 with TRBJ2-5; D is ambiguous. The V end lost 2 bases, the J end lost 2 bases, and 0 bases lay between the germline ends. Germline lookup yields CDR1 SGHVS and CDR2 FNYEAQ. The CDR3 consists of 11 residues. The DNA of the CDR3 is TGTGCCAGCAGCTTACAAGAGACCCAGTACTTC. Translating it yields CASSLQETQYF.

This clone was found once. This chain links TRBV2 with TRBJ2-1; 9 positions match TRBD1. The V and J ends lost 8 bases and 8 bases, in that order; junction bases with no gene match: 1. This CDR3 comprises 11 residues. Looked up from germline, CDR1 is SNHLY and CDR2 is FYNNEI. CDR3 DNA: TGTGCCAGCGGACAGGGGTATGAGCAGTTCTTC. Encoded protein: CASGQGYEQFF.

The chain joins TRBV4-1 to TRBJ2-2; 9 bases map to TRBD1. From germline, CDR1 is MGHRA and CDR2 YSYEKL. The V and J ends lost 4 bases and 5 bases, in that order; junction bases with no gene match: 14. CDR3 size: 18 residues. CDR3 protein: CASSLLGGGQGRTGELFF. The CDR3 nucleotides read TGCGCCAGCAGCCTCCTCGGTGGGGGACAGGGACGGACCGGGGAGCTGTTTTTT.

This clone is judged medium-sized (0.01 to 0.1%). The chain is built from TRBV7-8 and TRBJ1-1; D uncertain. The CDR3 extends over 16 amino acids. Trimming took off 5 bases at V and 4 bases at J, with 20 bases between the two ends. CDR1 is SGHVS, CDR2 FQNEAQ, per germline. DNA for the CDR3: TGTGCCAGCAGCCTAAGCTCGTGGGGTAAAGGCACTGAAGCTTTCTTT. Its translation: CASSLSSWGKGTEAFF.

J is TRBJ2-7 and V is TRBV28; D gene ambiguous. CDR3 length: 11 amino acids. CDR1 is MDHEN and CDR2 is SYDVKM in the germline V gene. The V end lost 5 bases, the J end lost 4 bases, and 6 bases lay between the germline ends. CDR3 loop: CASSAWYEQYF. Written as DNA, the CDR3 is TGTGCCAGCAGTGCCTGGTACGAGCAGTACTTC.

This clone was counted once. The rearrangement links TRBV5-4 to TRBJ2-2; no firm D call. Germline-derived CDR1 and CDR2 are SGHNT and YYREEE (reference sequence). The V gene lost 5 bases and the J gene lost 7 bases, with 15 bases spanning the gap. CDR3 size: 14 residues. CDR3 region: CASSSRTDLGELFF. The CDR3 nucleotides read TGTGCCAGCAGTTCGCGGACGGATCTCGGGGAGCTGTTTTTT.

This clone was seen a handful of times. V gene TRBV27 combines with J gene TRBJ2-4; TRBD1 agrees at 7 bases. The CDR3 spans 14 residues. With V trimmed by 2 bases and J by 9 bases, 7 bases remained unmatched. CDR1 is MNHEY and CDR2 is SMNVEV in the germline V gene (reference sequence). CDR3 residues: CASSLDNRGRIQYF. The CDR3 nucleotides are TGTGCCAGCAGTTTAGATAACAGGGGCCGCATTCAGTACTTC.

This clone came up a few times. This chain connects TRBV4-2 to TRBJ2-7; tentative D call: TRBD2 (5 bases). The CDR3 is made up of 15 amino acids. In germline, CDR1 is LGHNA, CDR2 YNFKEQ. Trimming removed 4 bases from V and 4 bases from J, with 17 bases in between. CDR3: CASSRHTDWRYEQYF. The DNA for the CDR3 is TGTGCCAGCAGCCGTCACACCGACTGGAGGTACGAGCAGTACTTC.

The chain joins TRBV27 to TRBJ2-1, with D perhaps TRBD2 (6 bases). The V gene lost 3 bases and the J gene lost 10 bases, with 13 bases spanning the gap. Germline assignment: CDR1 MNHEY and CDR2 SMNVEV (reference sequence). CDR3 size: 13 residues. CDR3 protein: CASSFPAGGEQFF. The CDR3 DNA sequence: TGTGCCAGCAGTTTCCCAGCGGGCGGGGAGCAGTTCTTC.

The chain is built from TRBV4-2 and TRBJ1-5; no firm D call. Germline loops: CDR1 LGHNA, CDR2 YNFKEQ. The CDR3 is 15 residues long. Trimming left V 0 bases short and J 2 bases short, with 8 bases between. This CDR3 reads CASSQEYGGNQPQHF. The CDR3 nucleotides read TGTGCCAGCAGCCAAGAGTACGGGGGCAATCAGCCCCAGCATTTT.

The J gene is TRBJ1-5, the V gene TRBV6-6; weak D call: TRBD1 (6 bases). Per the germline V gene, CDR1 is MNHNY and CDR2 is SVGAGI (reference sequence). V dropped 2 bases and J dropped 6 bases, with 11 bases sitting between them. The CDR3 runs to 14 residues. This CDR3 is CASSYMGGGQPQHF. The CDR3 DNA follows: TGTGCCAGCAGTTACATGGGGGGCGGTCAGCCCCAGCATTTT.

CDR3 residues: CASSFDGTGVNTGELFF. CDR3 bases: TGTGCCAGCAGCTTCGATGGTACGGGAGTGAACACCGGGGAGCTGTTTTTT. The V call is TRBV5-5, the J call TRBJ2-2; D is possibly TRBD2 (6 bases). Trimming removed 2 bases at V and 1 base at J, with 15 bases between. CDR1 is SGHKS and CDR2 is YYEKEE in the germline V gene (reference sequence). The CDR3 has 17 amino acids.

V and J are TRBV10-3 and TRBJ2-3; no clear D gene. Germline CDR1 reads ENHRY; CDR2 reads SYGVKD. This CDR3 contains 13 residues. V was trimmed by 7 bases and J by 1 base, leaving 9 bases between them. Here the CDR3 reads CAITNYRTDTQYF. DNA of the CDR3: TGTGCCATCACCAACTATCGCACAGATACGCAGTATTTT.

V gene TRBV7-2 combines with J gene TRBJ2-5; D is possibly TRBD1 (7 bases). Germline values: CDR1 SGHTA, CDR2 FQGNSA. V gave up 1 base and J gave up 5 bases, with 14 bases separating them. The CDR3 runs 15 residues. The CDR3 bases are TGTGCCAGCAGCTTAGATAGGGGGGACAGTGAGACCCAGTACTTC. Translating it yields CASSLDRGDSETQYF.

The chain uses TRBV9 and TRBJ2-7; no clear D. The V gene's germline CDR1 is SGDLS and CDR2 YYNGEE. V dropped 0 bases and J dropped 3 bases, with 10 bases sitting between them. The CDR3 consists of 14 residues. The CDR3 DNA sequence: TGTGCCAGCAGCGTAGGATCCGGAATCTACGAGCAGTACTTC. Amino acids: CASSVGSGIYEQYF.

V and J are TRBV7-9 and TRBJ2-3; no firm D call. This CDR3 is 12 amino acids long. Trimming removed 5 bases from V and 7 bases from J, with 10 bases in between. CDR1 is SEHNR and CDR2 is FQNEAQ in the germline V gene (reference sequence). The CDR3 region is CASSPNSNTQYF. CDR3 sequence (DNA): TGTGCCAGCAGCCCGAATAGCAATACGCAGTATTTT. Filled out from reference TRBV7-9 and TRBJ2-3, the complete variable domain reads DTGVSQNPRHKITKRGQNVTFRCDPISEHNRLYWYRQTLGQGPEFLTYFQNEAQLEKSRLLSDRFSAERPKGSFSTLEIQRTEQGDSAMYLCASSPNSNTQYFGPGTRLTVL.

This rearrangement joins TRBV11-3 to TRBJ1-5, with 9 bases lining up with TRBD1. This CDR3 has 18 amino acids. The V gene end was trimmed by 3 bases and the J gene end by 0 bases; junction bases not matched to a gene: 9. The germline CDR1 and CDR2 sequences are SGHNT and YENEEA. The CDR3 spells CASSLEQGAHCSNQPQHF. Here the CDR3 DNA reads TGTGCCAGCAGCTTGGAACAGGGGGCGCATTGTAGCAATCAGCCCCAGCATTTT.

The chain has TRBV5-1 and TRBJ1-2; D may be TRBD1 (5 bases). Trimming removed 0 bases at V and 3 bases at J, with 9 bases between. The CDR3 spans 14 residues. Germline CDR1 SGHRS, CDR2 YFSETQ. The CDR3 DNA reads TGCGCCAGCAGCTTGGGACAGCCTTACTATGGCTACACCTTC. Its translation: CASSLGQPYYGYTF.

CDR3 nucleotides: TGTGCCAGCAGCTTAGGGGGGGCAGGAAACACCATATATTTT. This gives the protein CASSLGGAGNTIYF. The chain combines TRBV7-2 with TRBJ1-3; weak D call: TRBD1 (6 bases). The ends were cut back, 1 base at V and 4 bases at J, with 8 bases in the middle. The CDR3 covers 14 residues. In germline, CDR1 is SGHTA, CDR2 FQGNSA.